The 32 T cell receptor beta chains reported below all come from one sample, sequenced in a study of cytomegalovirus exposure and HLA in healthy donors. Profiling relied on immunoSEQ multiplex PCR, and the TCRdb table lists in-frame clones only, not all of them. Here the sample spans more than 90,000 clones, about 94% being singletons. The specimen was PBMCs. These receptors were obtained from a woman under 40 in good health and CMV-seropositive.

The chain has TRBV5-6 and TRBJ2-2, with a tentative D call TRBD2 (6 bases). Germline V gene sequence: CDR1 SGHDT, CDR2 YYEEEE. The V end was cut by 4 bases, the J end by 4 bases, with 17 bases between. There are 16 residues in the CDR3. The CDR3 DNA sequence: TGTGCCAGCAGCCTACTAGCTCGGCTGGGCACCGGGGAGCTGTTTTTT. This encodes CASSLLARLGTGELFF.

The rearrangement uses TRBV14 and TRBJ1-1, with unresolved D. Germline loops: CDR1 SGHDN, CDR2 FVKESK. The V gene lost 1 base and the J gene lost 0 bases, with 9 bases spanning the gap. The CDR3 is 15 amino acids. The CDR3: CASSQGHRLNTEAFF. The CDR3 DNA follows: TGTGCCAGCAGCCAAGGTCACAGATTGAACACTGAAGCTTTCTTT.

The CDR3 region is CASRRGLAGAIVEYF. CDR3 nucleotide sequence: TGTGCCAGCAGGAGGGGACTAGCGGGAGCAATTGTTGAGTACTTC. The gene calls are TRBV6-6 and TRBJ2-7; TRBD2 matches 14 bases. The CDR3 spans 15 residues. The V gene's germline CDR1 is MNHNY and CDR2 SVGAGI (reference sequence). Trimming removed 6 bases from V and 11 bases from J; junction bases left unmatched: 12.

The chain employs TRBV28 and TRBJ2-7; 12 bases map to TRBD1. The CDR3 is 17 residues long. Germline CDR1 is MDHEN and CDR2 is SYDVKM. With V trimmed by 6 bases and J by 1 base, 10 bases remained unmatched. This chain's CDR3 is CASSHYPGQGASYEQYF. The CDR3 DNA sequence: TGTGCCAGCAGCCATTATCCGGGACAGGGGGCTTCCTACGAGCAGTACTTC.

The chain employs TRBV28 and TRBJ2-7; 9 bases map to TRBD1. This CDR3 has 14 residues. V shed 5 bases, J shed 4 bases, and the junction held 6 bases outside the gene matches. The germline V gene encodes CDR1 MDHEN and CDR2 SYDVKM. The CDR3 coding sequence is TGTGCCAGCAGTACAGGGGGCCAGACTTACGAGCAGTACTTC. Its translation is CASSTGGQTYEQYF.

The rearrangement links TRBV28 to TRBJ2-2; 10 nucleotides match TRBD2. In germline, CDR1 is MDHEN, CDR2 SYDVKM. J gave up 7 bases and V 4 bases, and 12 bases lay outside the gene matches. This CDR3 is 17 amino acids long. CDR3 region: CASSSISGLAVHGELFF. In DNA form, the CDR3 reads TGTGCCAGCAGTTCAATCTCCGGACTAGCGGTTCACGGGGAGCTGTTTTTT.

This clone was counted a single time. The V and J genes are TRBV2 and TRBJ1-1; 9 bases are a match to TRBD1. Germline V gene data show CDR1 as SNHLY and CDR2 as FYNNEI. The CDR3 consists of 13 residues. V gave up 6 bases and J gave up 7 bases; unmatched junction bases: 6. The DNA of the CDR3 is TGTGCCAGCAGCGTGGGACAGGGTGGTGAAGCTTTCTTT. As protein: CASSVGQGGEAFF.

The table lists this clone with a few counts. This rearrangement joins TRBV7-6 to TRBJ2-7, with 15 bases matching TRBD2. After removal of 5 bases from V and 7 bases from J, the junction contained 6 bases not matched to a gene. The CDR3 is 15 residues long. The germline gives CDR1 SGHVS, CDR2 FNYEAQ. The CDR3 spells CASSPGLAGGDEQYF. Written as DNA, the CDR3 is TGTGCCAGCAGCCCGGGACTAGCGGGAGGCGATGAGCAGTACTTC.

The chain combines TRBV5-4 with TRBJ2-1; 13 positions match TRBD2. This CDR3 has 16 residues. Unmatched junction bases numbered 9, after V lost 4 bases and J lost 8 bases. Germline-derived CDR1 and CDR2 are SGHNT and YYREEE (reference sequence). Here the CDR3 DNA reads TGTGCCAGCAGCGCCGGACTAGCGGGAGTTTCCCATGAGCAGTTCTTC. It specifies CASSAGLAGVSHEQFF. Complete variable domain (other parts from reference TRBV5-4 and TRBJ2-1): ETGVTQSPTHLIKTRGQQVTLRCSSQSGHNTVSWYQQALGQGPQFIFQYYREEENGRGNFPPRFSGLQFPNYSSELNVNALELDDSALYLCASSAGLAGVSHEQFFGPGTRLTVL.

The V and J genes are TRBV4-1 and TRBJ1-4; D remains ambiguous. The germline V gene has CDR1 MGHRA and CDR2 YSYEKL. This CDR3 has 14 amino acids. Trimming removed 6 bases from V and 5 bases from J, with 13 bases in between. CDR3 DNA sequence: TGCGCCAGCAGACTCAATCCCCTAAATGAAAAACTGTTTTTT. Its protein is CASRLNPLNEKLFF.

The chain recombines TRBV9 with TRBJ2-2, with a weak D call TRBD2 (5 bases). The CDR3 contains 16 residues. In germline, CDR1 is SGDLS, CDR2 YYNGEE. Trimming pared 0 bases from V and 5 bases from J, leaving 14 bases between. DNA of the CDR3: TGTGCCAGCAGCGTAGATCCTCGACTATTAACCGGGGAGCTGTTTTTT. Amino acid sequence: CASSVDPRLLTGELFF.

This chain links TRBV5-1 with TRBJ2-3, with TRBD2 matching over 14 bases. The germline V gene has CDR1 SGHRS and CDR2 YFSETQ. This CDR3 spans 16 amino acids. V trimming: 0 bases; J trimming: 7 bases; junction bases outside the gene matches: 4. This CDR3 is CASSLGLAGGENTQYF. DNA for the CDR3: TGCGCCAGCAGCTTGGGACTAGCGGGAGGGGAGAATACGCAGTATTTT. Using reference TRBV5-1 and TRBJ2-3 for the parts outside the CDR3, the full variable domain is KAGVTQTPRYLIKTRGQQVTLSCSPISGHRSVSWYQQTPGQGLQFLFEYFSETQRNKGNFPGRFSGRQFSNSRSEMNVSTLELGDSALYLCASSLGLAGGENTQYFGPGTRLTVL.

V and J are TRBV7-9 and TRBJ2-2; 7 nucleotides line up with TRBD1. Germline CDR1 reads SEHNR; CDR2 reads FQNEAQ (reference sequence). Trimming took 5 bases from V and 2 from J; bases not matched to a gene: 2. The CDR3 consists of 14 residues. CDR3 sequence: CASSRDSNTGELFF. DNA of the CDR3: TGTGCCAGCAGCCGGGACAGTAACACCGGGGAGCTGTTTTTT.

The chain recombines TRBV5-1 with TRBJ2-5; weak D call: TRBD2 (5 bases). CDR1 and CDR2 (germline): SGHRS, YFSETQ. The CDR3 is 15 residues long. The V and J ends lost 1 base and 0 bases respectively, with 10 bases between them. The CDR3 sequence: CASSLRGLNQETQYF. The CDR3 bases are TGCGCCAGCAGCTTGCGTGGACTCAACCAAGAGACCCAGTACTTC.

The chain joins TRBV30 to TRBJ1-1; weak D call: TRBD1 (6 bases). V was pared by 2 bases and J by 1 base, with 11 bases between. The CDR3 is made up of 14 amino acids. CDR1 is GTSNPN and CDR2 is SVGIG in the germline V gene (reference sequence). The CDR3 loop is CAWSWTDPNTEAFF. The CDR3 nucleotides read TGTGCCTGGAGTTGGACAGACCCGAACACTGAAGCTTTCTTT.

V is TRBV27 and J is TRBJ2-7, with D possibly matching TRBD1 (6 bases). From germline, CDR1 is MNHEY and CDR2 SMNVEV (reference sequence). CDR3 length equals 15 residues. V was cut by 2 bases and J by 0 bases, with 11 bases left in between. In DNA, the CDR3 is TGTGCCAGCAGTTTACGGGACATATACTCCTACGAGCAGTACTTC. Translating gives CASSLRDIYSYEQYF.

This clone was found a few times. This rearrangement joins TRBV27 to TRBJ1-1; 8 nucleotides line up with TRBD1. V shed 6 bases and J 5 bases; nucleotides not matched to a gene: 11. Germline CDR1 reads MNHEY; CDR2 reads SMNVEV (reference sequence). The CDR3 sequence is 15 residues long. CDR3 region: CASRLTGALATEAFF. The CDR3 DNA is TGTGCCAGCAGGCTGACAGGGGCCCTCGCTACTGAAGCTTTCTTT.

This clone was observed a single time. The chain uses TRBV6-1 and TRBJ2-1, with 7 bases fitting TRBD2. Germline lookup yields CDR1 MNHNS and CDR2 SASEGT. V trimming: 3 bases; J trimming: 7 bases; junction bases outside the gene matches: 12. The CDR3 runs to 16 residues. CDR3: CASSDRLAQGGNEQFF. The CDR3 DNA sequence: TGTGCCAGCAGTGATCGACTAGCTCAAGGAGGGAATGAGCAGTTCTTC.

This clone was recorded once. J is TRBJ2-5 and V is TRBV19; TRBD2 matches at 14 bases. Germline CDR1 LNHDA, CDR2 SQIVND (reference sequence). The CDR3 has 18 residues. The V segment lost 3 bases and the J segment 5 bases; nucleotides outside the gene matches: 11. The CDR3 region is CASSIRLAGGLRAETQYF. The DNA for the CDR3 is TGTGCCAGTAGTATCCGACTAGCGGGAGGGCTACGGGCGGAGACCCAGTACTTC.

The genes are TRBV7-8 and TRBJ1-2; TRBD1 agrees at 8 bases. The CDR3 spans 13 residues. V shed 1 base, J shed 6 bases, and the junction held 1 base outside the gene matches. Germline assignment: CDR1 SGHVS and CDR2 FQNEAQ. The chain's CDR3 is CASSLGTGNGYTF. The CDR3 DNA is TGTGCCAGCAGCTTAGGGACAGGGAATGGCTACACCTTC.

V usage is TRBV30 and J usage is TRBJ2-5, with TRBD1 matching over 7 bases. From germline, CDR1 is GTSNPN and CDR2 SVGIG (reference sequence). V shed 0 bases and J 5 bases; nucleotides not matched to a gene: 6. The CDR3 has 14 amino acids. The CDR3 loop is CAWSVDRVGETQYF. CDR3 bases: TGTGCCTGGAGTGTAGACAGGGTCGGGGAGACCCAGTACTTC.

The chain is built from TRBV15 and TRBJ2-4; 7 nucleotides line up with TRBD1. The J segment lost 0 bases and the V segment lost 3 bases, leaving 11 bases of the junction unmatched. Germline loops: CDR1 LNHNV, CDR2 YYDKDF (reference sequence). This CDR3 is 18 amino acids long. The CDR3 loop is CATSSEPGQFLAKNIQYF. The CDR3 DNA sequence: TGTGCCACCAGCAGCGAACCGGGACAGTTTTTAGCCAAAAACATTCAGTACTTC.

The chain links TRBV9 to TRBJ2-5; D is possibly TRBD1 (5 bases). Looked up from germline, CDR1 is SGDLS and CDR2 is YYNGEE. The CDR3 spans 18 residues. V lost 3 bases to trimming and J lost 4 bases, with 25 bases between them. CDR3 amino acids: CASSALRTRIGRAETQYF. The DNA of the CDR3 is TGTGCCAGCAGCGCCCTAAGGACAAGGATCGGTAGGGCAGAGACCCAGTACTTC.

The chain links TRBV4-1 to TRBJ2-3, with a possible D match to TRBD2 (6 bases). Trimming cost V 2 bases and J 3 bases, with 24 bases left between them. The CDR3 sequence is 19 residues long. Germline CDR1 and CDR2: MGHRA and YSYEKL. CDR3 in amino acids: CASSQWGTSEGAVTDTQYF. The CDR3 nucleotides read TGCGCCAGCAGCCAATGGGGTACGTCGGAGGGAGCCGTGACAGATACGCAGTATTTT.

The J gene is TRBJ2-1, the V gene TRBV19, with 8 bases aligning to TRBD2. CDR1 is LNHDA and CDR2 is SQIVND in the germline V gene (reference sequence). The CDR3 length is 16 residues. V dropped 4 bases and J dropped 8; count of bases not matched to a gene: 13. CDR3 in amino acids: CASSTPGLETLDEQFF. In DNA, the CDR3 is TGTGCCAGTAGTACGCCGGGACTAGAGACATTGGATGAGCAGTTCTTC.

This chain joins TRBV9 and TRBJ2-5; 12 bases line up with TRBD2. The CDR3 runs 16 residues. Trimming took 3 bases from V and 2 from J; bases not matched to a gene: 5. Germline V CDR1 and CDR2: SGDLS, YYNGEE. The CDR3 reads CASSAGTSGLQETQYF. In nucleotides, the CDR3 is TGTGCCAGCAGCGCAGGGACTAGCGGGTTACAAGAGACCCAGTACTTC.

The rearrangement links TRBV2 to TRBJ1-2, with D uncertain. Per the germline V gene, CDR1 is SNHLY and CDR2 is FYNNEI. This CDR3 is 14 amino acids long. Trimming cost V 3 bases and J 8 bases, with 16 bases left between them. CDR3 protein: CASSDSGDNKGYTF. In DNA, the CDR3 is TGTGCCAGCAGTGATTCCGGGGATAATAAGGGCTACACCTTC.

This chain connects TRBV5-6 to TRBJ2-5; 14 bases map to TRBD2. V was clipped by 2 bases and J by 4 bases; unmatched bases: 1. The CDR3 has 15 residues. In germline, CDR1 is SGHDT, CDR2 YYEEEE. The CDR3 coding sequence is TGTGCCAGCAGCTTAGGACTAGCGGGAGGAGAGACCCAGTACTTC. The encoded protein is CASSLGLAGGETQYF.

This chain links TRBV6-5 with TRBJ2-2; 8 nucleotides align to TRBD1. Germline-derived CDR1 and CDR2 are MNHEY and SVGAGI. After removal of 6 bases from V and 0 bases from J, the junction contained 3 bases not matched to a gene. The CDR3 extends over 15 amino acids. The CDR3: CASRQTGANTGELFF. CDR3 bases: TGTGCCAGCAGACAGACAGGGGCGAACACCGGGGAGCTGTTTTTT.

The chain links TRBV28 to TRBJ2-5, with D unclear. With 4 bases removed from V and 7 bases from J, the gap between germline ends came to 10 bases. Germline CDR1 reads MDHEN; CDR2 reads SYDVKM. The CDR3 spans 12 residues. The chain's CDR3 is CASSSRYGTQYF. The CDR3 DNA sequence: TGTGCCAGCAGTTCCCGGTACGGGACCCAGTACTTC.

This clone appeared once. The chain carries TRBV5-4 and TRBJ2-7, with TRBD1 matching over 10 bases. The length of the CDR3 is 15 residues. V trimming: 3 bases; J trimming: 2 bases; junction bases outside the gene matches: 5. Per germline, CDR1 SGHNT and CDR2 YYREEE (reference sequence). DNA of the CDR3: TGTGCCAGCAGCTACCGGACAGGGGGGCCCTACGAGCAGTACTTC. Translation gives CASSYRTGGPYEQYF.

The chain couples TRBV27 to TRBJ1-5; D is possibly TRBD1 (6 bases). Germline V lookup: CDR1 MNHEY, CDR2 SMNVEV (reference sequence). The CDR3 has 14 amino acids. Deletions cut 5 bases from V and 4 bases from J, with 12 bases between. CDR3 sequence reads: CASSPQGSNQPQHF. The DNA of the CDR3 is TGTGCCAGCAGTCCTCAGGGGAGTAATCAGCCCCAGCATTTT.